This T cell receptor (beta chain) was identified in a study of T cell responses to AZD1222 COVID-19 vaccine. Only in-frame clones appear in the TCRdb table, and some are missing; sequencing was by immunoSEQ multiplex PCR. The sample has 100,000 to 150,000 clones, 90% seen once. The sequence derives from an adult in good health. Sample: peripheral blood, taken on day 0 of MenACWY control vaccination.

For the CDR3, the DNA is TGTGCCAGCAGCGCGCTTAAACCGGGACTAGCAGACCTCTACAATGAGCAGTTCTTC. It codes for CASSALKPGLADLYNEQFF. The gene calls are TRBV9 and TRBJ2-1; TRBD2 aligns across 9 bases. The J segment lost 3 bases and the V segment lost 3 bases, leaving 16 bases of the junction unmatched. CDR1 SGDLS and CDR2 YYNGEE come from the germline V gene. The CDR3 spans 19 residues.